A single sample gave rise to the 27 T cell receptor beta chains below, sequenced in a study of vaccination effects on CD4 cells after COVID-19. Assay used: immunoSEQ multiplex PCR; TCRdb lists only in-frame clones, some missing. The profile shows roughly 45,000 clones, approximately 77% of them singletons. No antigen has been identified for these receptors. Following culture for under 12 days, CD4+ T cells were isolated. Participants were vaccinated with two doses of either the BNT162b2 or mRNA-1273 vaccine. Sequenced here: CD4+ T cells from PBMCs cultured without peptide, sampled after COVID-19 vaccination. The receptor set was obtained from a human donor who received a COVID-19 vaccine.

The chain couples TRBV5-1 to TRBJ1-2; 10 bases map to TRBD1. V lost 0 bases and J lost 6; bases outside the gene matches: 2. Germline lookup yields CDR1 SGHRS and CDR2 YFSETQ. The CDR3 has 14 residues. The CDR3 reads CASSLGGQGNGYTF. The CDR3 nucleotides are TGCGCCAGCAGCTTGGGGGGACAGGGGAATGGCTACACCTTC.

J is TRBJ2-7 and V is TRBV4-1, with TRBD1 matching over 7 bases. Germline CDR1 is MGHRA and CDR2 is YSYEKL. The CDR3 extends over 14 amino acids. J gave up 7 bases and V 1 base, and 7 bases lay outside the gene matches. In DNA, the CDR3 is TGCGCCAGCAGCCAAGGGCAGGGGGTACGAGAGCAGTACTTC. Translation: CASSQGQGVREQYF.

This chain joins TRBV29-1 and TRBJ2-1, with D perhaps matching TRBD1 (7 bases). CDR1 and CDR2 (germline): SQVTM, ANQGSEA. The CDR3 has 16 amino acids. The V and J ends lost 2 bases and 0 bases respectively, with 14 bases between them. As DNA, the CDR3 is TGCAGCGTTGAACCAGGGGGAGGCAACTCCTACAATGAGCAGTTCTTC. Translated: CSVEPGGGNSYNEQFF.

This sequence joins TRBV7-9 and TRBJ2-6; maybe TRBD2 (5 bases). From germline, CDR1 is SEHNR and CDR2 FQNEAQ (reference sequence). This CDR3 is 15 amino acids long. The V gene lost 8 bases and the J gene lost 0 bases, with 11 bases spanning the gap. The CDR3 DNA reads TGTGCCAGCCTTGGCGGACTCTCTGGGGCCAACGTCCTGACTTTC. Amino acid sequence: CASLGGLSGANVLTF.

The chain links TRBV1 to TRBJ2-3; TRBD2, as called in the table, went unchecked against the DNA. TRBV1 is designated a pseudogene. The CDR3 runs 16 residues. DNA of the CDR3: TGCACCAGCAGCCAAAAAAAGCGGGGGCCCACAGATACGCAGTATTTT. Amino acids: CTSSQKKRGPTDTQYF.

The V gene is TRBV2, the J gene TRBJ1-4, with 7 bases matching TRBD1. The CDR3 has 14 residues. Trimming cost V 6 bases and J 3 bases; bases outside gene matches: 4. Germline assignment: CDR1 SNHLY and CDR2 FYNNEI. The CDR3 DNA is TGTGCCAGCAGGGAGGGGGCCTCTAATGAAAAACTGTTTTTT. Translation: CASREGASNEKLFF.

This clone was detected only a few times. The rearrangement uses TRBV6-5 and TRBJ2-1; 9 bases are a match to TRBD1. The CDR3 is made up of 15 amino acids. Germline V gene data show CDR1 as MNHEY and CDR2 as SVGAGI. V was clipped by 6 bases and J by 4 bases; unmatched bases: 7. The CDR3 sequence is CASRREGQGYNEQFF. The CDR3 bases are TGTGCCAGCAGGAGAGAGGGACAGGGATACAATGAGCAGTTCTTC.

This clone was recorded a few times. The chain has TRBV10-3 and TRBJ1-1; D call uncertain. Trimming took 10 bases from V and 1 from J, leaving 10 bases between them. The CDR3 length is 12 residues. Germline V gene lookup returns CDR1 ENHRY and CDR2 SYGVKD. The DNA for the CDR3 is TGTGCCACGCGAGACGGGAACACTGAAGCTTTCTTT. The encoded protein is CATRDGNTEAFF.

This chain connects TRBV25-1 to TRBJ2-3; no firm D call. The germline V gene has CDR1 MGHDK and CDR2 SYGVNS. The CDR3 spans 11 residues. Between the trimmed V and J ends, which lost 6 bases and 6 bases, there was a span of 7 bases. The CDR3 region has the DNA TGTGCCAGCAGGAGAGACGATACGCAGTATTTT. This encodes CASRRDDTQYF.

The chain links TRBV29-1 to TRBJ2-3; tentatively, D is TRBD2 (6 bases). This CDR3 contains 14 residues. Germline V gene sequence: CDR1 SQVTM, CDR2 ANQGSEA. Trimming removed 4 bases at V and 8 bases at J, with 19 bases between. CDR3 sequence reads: CSVVVGRRGGTQYF. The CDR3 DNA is TGCAGCGTTGTAGTAGGGCGGCGGGGAGGTACGCAGTATTTT.

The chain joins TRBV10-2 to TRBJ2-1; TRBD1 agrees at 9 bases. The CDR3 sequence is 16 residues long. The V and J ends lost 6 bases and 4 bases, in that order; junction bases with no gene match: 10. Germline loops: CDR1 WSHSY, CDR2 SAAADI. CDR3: CASRSSGTGFYNEQFF. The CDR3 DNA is TGCGCCAGCAGAAGTTCCGGGACAGGGTTTTACAATGAGCAGTTCTTC.

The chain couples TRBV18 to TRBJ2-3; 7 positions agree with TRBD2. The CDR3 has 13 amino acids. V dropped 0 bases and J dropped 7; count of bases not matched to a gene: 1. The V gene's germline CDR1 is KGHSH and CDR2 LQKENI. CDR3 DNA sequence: TGTGCCAGCTCACCACCCGGGAGGAATACGCAGTATTTT. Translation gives CASSPPGRNTQYF.

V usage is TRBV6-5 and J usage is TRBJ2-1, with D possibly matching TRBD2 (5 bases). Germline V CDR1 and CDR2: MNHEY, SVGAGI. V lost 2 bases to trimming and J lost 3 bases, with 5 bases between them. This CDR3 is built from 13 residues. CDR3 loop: CASSYDYYNEQFF. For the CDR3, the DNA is TGTGCCAGCAGTTACGACTACTACAATGAGCAGTTCTTC.

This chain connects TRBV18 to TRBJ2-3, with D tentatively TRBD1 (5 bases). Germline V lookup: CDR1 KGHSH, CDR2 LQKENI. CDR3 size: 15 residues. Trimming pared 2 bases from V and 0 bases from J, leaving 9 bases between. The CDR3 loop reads CASSPEAGSTDTQYF. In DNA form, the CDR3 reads TGTGCCAGCTCACCAGAGGCAGGGAGCACAGATACGCAGTATTTT.

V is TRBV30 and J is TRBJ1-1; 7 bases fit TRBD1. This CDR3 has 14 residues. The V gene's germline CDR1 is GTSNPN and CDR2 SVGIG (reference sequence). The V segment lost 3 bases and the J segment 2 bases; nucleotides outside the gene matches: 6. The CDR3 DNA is TGTGCCTGGAGCGCCAGGGGGGGTAACACTGAAGCTTTCTTT. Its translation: CAWSARGGNTEAFF.

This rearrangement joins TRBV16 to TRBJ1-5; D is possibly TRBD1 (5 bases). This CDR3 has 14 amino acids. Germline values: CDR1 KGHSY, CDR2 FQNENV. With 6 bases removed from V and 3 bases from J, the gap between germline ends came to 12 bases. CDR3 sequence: CASRRREFNQPQHF. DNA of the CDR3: TGTGCCAGCAGACGCAGGGAATTCAATCAGCCCCAGCATTTT. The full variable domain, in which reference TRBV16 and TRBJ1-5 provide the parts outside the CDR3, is GEEVAQTPKHLVRGEGQKAKLYCAPIKGHSYVFWYQQVLKNEFKFLISFQNENVFDETGMPKERFSAKCLPNSPCSLEIQATKLEDSAVYFCASRRREFNQPQHFGDGTRLSIL.

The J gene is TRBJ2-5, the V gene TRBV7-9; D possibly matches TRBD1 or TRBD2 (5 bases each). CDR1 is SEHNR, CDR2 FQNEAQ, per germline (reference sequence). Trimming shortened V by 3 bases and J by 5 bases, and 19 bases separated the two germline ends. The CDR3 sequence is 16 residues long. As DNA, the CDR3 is TGTGCCAGCAGCTTCCCCTGGGGGTTAAGGGGTGAGACCCAGTACTTC. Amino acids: CASSFPWGLRGETQYF.

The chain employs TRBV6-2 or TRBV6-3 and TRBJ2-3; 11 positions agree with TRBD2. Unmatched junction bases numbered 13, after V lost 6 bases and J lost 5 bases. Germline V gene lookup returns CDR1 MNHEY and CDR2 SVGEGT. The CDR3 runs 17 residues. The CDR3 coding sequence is TGTGCCAGCAGCAACGGCCGTTTTAGCGGGGGGGGAGATACGCAGTATTTT. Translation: CASSNGRFSGGGDTQYF.

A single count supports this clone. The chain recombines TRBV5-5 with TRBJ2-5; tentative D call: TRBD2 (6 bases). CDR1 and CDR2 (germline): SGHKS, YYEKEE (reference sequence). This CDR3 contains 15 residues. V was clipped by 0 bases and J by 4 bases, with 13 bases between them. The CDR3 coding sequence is TGTGCCAGCAGCTTGGACGGGGGACGGGGAGAGACCCAGTACTTC. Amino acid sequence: CASSLDGGRGETQYF.

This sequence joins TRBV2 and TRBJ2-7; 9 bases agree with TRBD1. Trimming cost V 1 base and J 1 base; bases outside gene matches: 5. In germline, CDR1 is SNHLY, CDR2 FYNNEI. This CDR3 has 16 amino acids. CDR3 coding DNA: TGTGCCAGCAGTGAAGGGGACAGGGCTGCGTCCTACGAGCAGTACTTC. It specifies CASSEGDRAASYEQYF. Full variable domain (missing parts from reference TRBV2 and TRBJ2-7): EPEVTQTPSHQVTQMGQEVILRCVPISNHLYFYWYRQILGQKVEFLVSFYNNEISEKSEIFDDQFSVERPDGSNFTLKIRSTKLEDSAMYFCASSEGDRAASYEQYFGPGTRLTVT.

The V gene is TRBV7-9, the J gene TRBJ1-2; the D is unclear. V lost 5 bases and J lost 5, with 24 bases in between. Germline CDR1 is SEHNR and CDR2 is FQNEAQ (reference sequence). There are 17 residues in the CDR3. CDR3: CASSTLDGPLFTYGYTF. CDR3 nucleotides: TGTGCCAGCAGCACCCTAGACGGCCCGTTATTCACTTATGGCTACACCTTC.

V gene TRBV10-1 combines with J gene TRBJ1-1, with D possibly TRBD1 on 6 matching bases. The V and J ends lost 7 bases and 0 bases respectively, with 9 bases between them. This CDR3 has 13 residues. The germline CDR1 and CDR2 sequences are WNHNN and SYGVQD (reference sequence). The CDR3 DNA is TGCGCCAGCAAAAGGACAGTGAACACTGAAGCTTTCTTT. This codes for CASKRTVNTEAFF.

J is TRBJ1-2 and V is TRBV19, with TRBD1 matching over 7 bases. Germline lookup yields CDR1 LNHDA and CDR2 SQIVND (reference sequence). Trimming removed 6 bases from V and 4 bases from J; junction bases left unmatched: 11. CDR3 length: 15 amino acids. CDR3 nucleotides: TGTGCCAGTAGACTAATCGGGACAGAACTCTATGGCTACACCTTC. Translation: CASRLIGTELYGYTF.

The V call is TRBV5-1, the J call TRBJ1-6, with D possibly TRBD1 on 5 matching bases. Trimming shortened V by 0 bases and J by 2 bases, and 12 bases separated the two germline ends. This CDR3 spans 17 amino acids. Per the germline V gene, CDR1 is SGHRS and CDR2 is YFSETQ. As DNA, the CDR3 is TGCGCCAGCAGCTTGGGAAGGGGTGGTCCCTATAATTCACCCCTCCACTTT. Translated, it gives CASSLGRGGPYNSPLHF.

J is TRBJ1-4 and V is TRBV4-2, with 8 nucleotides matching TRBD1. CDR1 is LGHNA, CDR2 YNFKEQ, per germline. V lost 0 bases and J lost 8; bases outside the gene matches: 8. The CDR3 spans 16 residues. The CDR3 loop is CASSQDSQGAQEKLFF. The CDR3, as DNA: TGTGCCAGCAGCCAAGATAGCCAGGGGGCCCAAGAAAAACTGTTTTTT.

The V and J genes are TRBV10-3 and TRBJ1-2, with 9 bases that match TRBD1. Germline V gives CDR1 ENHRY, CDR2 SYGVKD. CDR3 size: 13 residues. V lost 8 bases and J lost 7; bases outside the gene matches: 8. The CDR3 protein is CAIGTGSGAGYTF. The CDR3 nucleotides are TGTGCCATCGGGACAGGGTCCGGCGCTGGCTACACCTTC.

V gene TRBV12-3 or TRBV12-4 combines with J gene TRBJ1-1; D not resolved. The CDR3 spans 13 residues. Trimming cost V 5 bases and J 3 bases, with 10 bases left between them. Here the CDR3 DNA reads TGTGCCAGCAGTCCTCCATGGTACACTGAAGCTTTCTTT. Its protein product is CASSPPWYTEAFF.